The rows below give T cell receptor beta chains drawn from one sample of a study of blood T cell repertoires in COVID-19. TCRdb's copy holds only in-frame clones and misses some; the assay was immunoSEQ multiplex PCR. The sample lists over 100,000 clones, approximately 82% occurring once. Sequenced material: peripheral blood. The receptors stem from a woman in her sixties or seventies with acute or convalescent COVID-19. Each CDR3 is given with its conserved first and last residue. A D gene is named only where the DNA matches it firmly. The listing skips clone size in some rows; elsewhere it reads once, few, many or a size class.

clone_size: .; v_call: TRBV5-6; d_call: TRBD1; j_call: TRBJ1-5; cdr3_nt: TGTGCCAGCAGCTTGGGGACAGGGCCGGGGCAGCCCCAGCATTTT; cdr3_aa: CASSLGTGPGQPQHF
clone_size: .; v_call: TRBV6-4; d_call: .; j_call: TRBJ1-1; cdr3_nt: TGTGCCAGCAGTCAACAGGGAATAGGTGAAGCTTTCTTT; cdr3_aa: CASSQQGIGEAFF
clone_size: .; v_call: TRBV7-8; d_call: TRBD1; j_call: TRBJ1-2; cdr3_nt: TGTGCCAGCAGCCCGATACTACAGGGGCCTGGCTACACCTTC; cdr3_aa: CASSPILQGPGYTF
clone_size: .; v_call: TRBV5-4; d_call: TRBD2; j_call: TRBJ2-7; cdr3_nt: TGTGCCAGCAGCTTGGTCGGCGGGAGGGCCGACGAGCAGTACTTC; cdr3_aa: CASSLVGGRADEQYF
clone_size: few; v_call: TRBV19; d_call: TRBD1; j_call: TRBJ2-7; cdr3_nt: TGTGCCACCTCCCCCCGGGACAGGGTCTACGAGCAGTACTTC; cdr3_aa: CATSPRDRVYEQYF
clone_size: .; v_call: TRBV30; d_call: TRBD2; j_call: TRBJ2-2; cdr3_nt: TGTGCCTGGAGTGTGGATAGCGGGGGGGCCGGAACCGGGGAGCTGTTTTTT; cdr3_aa: CAWSVDSGGAGTGELFF
clone_size: once; v_call: TRBV9; d_call: .; j_call: TRBJ2-3; cdr3_nt: TGTGCCAGCAGCGCGGGGGTGTTAGATACGCAGTATTTT; cdr3_aa: CASSAGVLDTQYF
clone_size: .; v_call: TRBV19; d_call: TRBD1; j_call: TRBJ1-1; cdr3_nt: TGTGCCAGTAGTCCCAGACAGGGGGTGAACACTGAAGCTTTCTTT; cdr3_aa: CASSPRQGVNTEAFF
clone_size: .; v_call: TRBV21-1; d_call: .; j_call: TRBJ1-4; cdr3_nt: TGTGCCAGCAGCAAACTACCAGGGCCTCTCGACGGTGAAAAACTGTTTTTT; cdr3_aa: CASSKLPGPLDGEKLFF
clone_size: .; v_call: TRBV5-4; d_call: .; j_call: TRBJ1-4; cdr3_nt: TGTGCCAGCAGCTTGGAGCCCCTGCCCCGTAATGAAAAACTGTTTTTT; cdr3_aa: CASSLEPLPRNEKLFF
clone_size: .; v_call: TRBV5-1; d_call: TRBD2; j_call: TRBJ2-3; cdr3_nt: TGCGCCTGCGCGGGAAGCGGGAGACAAGATACGCAGTATTTT; cdr3_aa: CACAGSGRQDTQYF
clone_size: .; v_call: TRBV6-4; d_call: .; j_call: TRBJ1-2; cdr3_nt: TGTGCCATTCGAAAACTCACTTATGGCTACACCTTC; cdr3_aa: CAIRKLTYGYTF
clone_size: .; v_call: TRBV28; d_call: .; j_call: TRBJ1-6; cdr3_nt: TGTGCCACCGTGGGGGGGCAAGGCTATAATTCACCCCTCCACTTT; cdr3_aa: CATVGGQGYNSPLHF
clone_size: few; v_call: TRBV5-1; d_call: TRBD1; j_call: TRBJ2-1; cdr3_nt: TGCGCCAGCAGCTTGGGGGACAGCCAAACTCGGCAGTTCTTC; cdr3_aa: CASSLGDSQTRQFF
clone_size: .; v_call: TRBV27; d_call: .; j_call: TRBJ1-2; cdr3_nt: TGTGCCAGCAGTCCCGGACTGAGTCGGGATGGCTACACCTTC; cdr3_aa: CASSPGLSRDGYTF
clone_size: few; v_call: TRBV11-2; d_call: .; j_call: TRBJ2-7; cdr3_nt: TGTGCCAGCAGCTCCCATGGGGGCTGGGCCTACGAGCAGTACTTC; cdr3_aa: CASSSHGGWAYEQYF
clone_size: .; v_call: TRBV6-1; d_call: .; j_call: TRBJ2-1; cdr3_nt: TGTGCCAGCAGTGAACAGGGCTCGGGCGAGCAGTTCTTC; cdr3_aa: CASSEQGSGEQFF
clone_size: once; v_call: TRBV27; d_call: TRBD1; j_call: TRBJ2-7; cdr3_nt: TGTGCCAGCAGTTCCAATCAACAGGGGTTCGAGCAGTACTTC; cdr3_aa: CASSSNQQGFEQYF
clone_size: .; v_call: TRBV27; d_call: TRBD1; j_call: TRBJ2-7; cdr3_nt: TGTGCCAGCAGTCGGGACAGGGATACCTACGAGCAGTACTTC; cdr3_aa: CASSRDRDTYEQYF
clone_size: .; v_call: TRBV19; d_call: .; j_call: TRBJ1-1; cdr3_nt: TGTGCCAGTAGTTCTTTGGGGGGCACTGAAGCTTTCTTT; cdr3_aa: CASSSLGGTEAFF
clone_size: .; v_call: TRBV5-1; d_call: TRBD1; j_call: TRBJ2-3; cdr3_nt: TGCGCCAGCAGCCTAGGACAGGGCTCAGATACGCAGTATTTT; cdr3_aa: CASSLGQGSDTQYF
clone_size: once; v_call: TRBV2; d_call: .; j_call: TRBJ1-2; cdr3_nt: TGTGCCAGCAGTGGGGGCGCGGGAAGGGGCGACTATGGCTACACCTTC; cdr3_aa: CASSGGAGRGDYGYTF
clone_size: .; v_call: TRBV6-5; d_call: TRBD1; j_call: TRBJ2-7; cdr3_nt: TGTGCCAGCAAACAGACAGGGGACGGGGCCTACGAGCAGTACTTC; cdr3_aa: CASKQTGDGAYEQYF
clone_size: .; v_call: TRBV28; d_call: .; j_call: TRBJ1-6; cdr3_nt: TGTGCCAGCAGTTTTTCGCCAGGCCATTCACCCCTCCACTTT; cdr3_aa: CASSFSPGHSPLHF
clone_size: .; v_call: TRBV10-2; d_call: .; j_call: TRBJ1-5; cdr3_nt: TGCGCCAGCAGTGTAGGGGCCTATCAGCCCCAGCATTTT; cdr3_aa: CASSVGAYQPQHF
clone_size: .; v_call: TRBV27; d_call: TRBD2; j_call: TRBJ2-5; cdr3_nt: TGTGCCAGCGGGGCGCCTAGCGGGGGGCGGGAGACCCAGTACTTC; cdr3_aa: CASGAPSGGRETQYF
clone_size: .; v_call: TRBV5-1; d_call: .; j_call: TRBJ2-5; cdr3_nt: TGCGCCAGCAGCTTGAGGGCGGGACCGGACTTGACCCAGTACTTC; cdr3_aa: CASSLRAGPDLTQYF
clone_size: .; v_call: TRBV5-1; d_call: TRBD1; j_call: TRBJ2-1; cdr3_nt: TGCGCCAGCAGCCAAGACGTGGACAGGGGTTACAATGAGCAGTTCTTC; cdr3_aa: CASSQDVDRGYNEQFF
clone_size: .; v_call: TRBV19; d_call: .; j_call: TRBJ2-3; cdr3_nt: TGTGCCACCGTGGGACAAAACACAGATACGCAGTATTTT; cdr3_aa: CATVGQNTDTQYF
clone_size: once; v_call: TRBV9; d_call: .; j_call: TRBJ1-2; cdr3_nt: TGTGCCAGCAGCAGAGCGGGTGATGGCTATGGCTACACCTTC; cdr3_aa: CASSRAGDGYGYTF
clone_size: .; v_call: TRBV21-1; d_call: .; j_call: TRBJ1-4; cdr3_nt: TGTGCCAACCCCAGGGACAGGGTGGATGAAAAACTGTTTTTT; cdr3_aa: CANPRDRVDEKLFF
clone_size: .; v_call: TRBV15; d_call: .; j_call: TRBJ2-1; cdr3_nt: TGTGCCACCAGCCGTGACAACCAAGAGCAGTTCTTC; cdr3_aa: CATSRDNQEQFF
clone_size: once; v_call: TRBV30; d_call: .; j_call: TRBJ1-2; cdr3_nt: TGTGCCTGGAGCCCGACTGTCCGGAAGGGCTACACCTTC; cdr3_aa: CAWSPTVRKGYTF
clone_size: .; v_call: TRBV4-3; d_call: TRBD2; j_call: TRBJ2-2; cdr3_nt: TGCGCCAGCAGCTCCTATAGCGGGAGTGGGACCGGGGAGCTGTTTTTT; cdr3_aa: CASSSYSGSGTGELFF
clone_size: .; v_call: TRBV15; d_call: .; j_call: TRBJ2-3; cdr3_nt: TGTGCCACCAGCAGAGAAGCCCAGGGCGCTGGGTGGGATACGCAGTATTTT; cdr3_aa: CATSREAQGAGWDTQYF
clone_size: .; v_call: TRBV5-1; d_call: .; j_call: TRBJ2-5; cdr3_nt: TGCGCCAGCAGCACCACAGGGAAACAAGAGACCCAGTACTTC; cdr3_aa: CASSTTGKQETQYF
clone_size: .; v_call: TRBV11-2; d_call: .; j_call: TRBJ1-2; cdr3_nt: TGTGCCAGCAGCTTATGGGGAGCCCCTAACTATGGCTACACCTTC; cdr3_aa: CASSLWGAPNYGYTF